The 24 T cell receptor beta chains given below trace back to one sample, sequenced in a study of OX40 agonist ivuxolimab in advanced cancers. Profiling relied on immunoSEQ multiplex PCR, and the TCRdb table lists in-frame clones only, not all of them. The table shows 30,000 to 40,000 clones, with roughly 87% occurring only once. The material sequenced was CD4+ or CD8+ T cells sorted from blood, taken in a trial of the OX40 agonist ivuxolimab. All receptors derive from an adult with an advanced solid tumor such as melanoma, head and neck, liver or kidney cancer.

This clone appeared once. V gene TRBV2 combines with J gene TRBJ1-3; D possibly corresponds to TRBD1 (6 bases). Germline V gives CDR1 SNHLY, CDR2 FYNNEI. V was cut by 7 bases and J by 0 bases, with 13 bases left in between. CDR3 length equals 15 residues. CDR3 amino acids: CASILQGVSGNTIYF. CDR3 DNA: TGTGCCAGCATCTTACAGGGTGTCTCTGGAAACACCATATATTTT. Filled out from reference TRBV2 and TRBJ1-3, the complete variable domain reads EPEVTQTPSHQVTQMGQEVILRCVPISNHLYFYWYRQILGQKVEFLVSFYNNEISEKSEIFDDQFSVERPDGSNFTLKIRSTKLEDSAMYFCASILQGVSGNTIYFGEGSWLTVV.

The CDR3 coding sequence is TGTGCCAGCAGTTTGCTGTCTGTGCAGGGGGCTAACACTGAAGCTTTCTTT. Translation: CASSLLSVQGANTEAFF. This rearrangement joins TRBV27 to TRBJ1-1; TRBD1 matches 8 bases. The germline V gene encodes CDR1 MNHEY and CDR2 SMNVEV (reference sequence). Trimming removed 3 bases from V and 2 bases from J; junction bases left unmatched: 11. The CDR3 runs 17 residues.

This clone was observed a handful of times. Here the CDR3 reads CASSLGLSYEQYF. CDR3 nucleotide sequence: TGTGCCAGCAGTTTGGGACTAAGCTACGAGCAGTACTTC. The V call is TRBV28, the J call TRBJ2-7; 7 nucleotides match TRBD2. J was trimmed by 3 bases and V by 3 bases; bases with no gene match: 2. CDR1 MDHEN and CDR2 SYDVKM come from the germline V gene. The CDR3 runs to 13 residues.

The V and J genes are TRBV9 and TRBJ2-3, with D perhaps TRBD2 (6 bases). Per the germline V gene, CDR1 is SGDLS and CDR2 is YYNGEE. V lost 1 base to trimming and J lost 1 base, with 10 bases between them. The CDR3 contains 15 residues. The CDR3 DNA reads TGTGCCAGCAGCGTAATTAGCGGAGGCACAGATACGCAGTATTTT. Protein sequence: CASSVISGGTDTQYF.

V is TRBV2 and J is TRBJ2-7, with D perhaps TRBD1 or TRBD2 (6 bases each). The germline V and J ends were trimmed by 4 bases and 4 bases, with 11 bases remaining between them. There are 13 residues in the CDR3. Germline V gives CDR1 SNHLY, CDR2 FYNNEI. CDR3 in amino acids: CASSAGAGYEQYF. The DNA of the CDR3 is TGTGCCAGCAGTGCGGGGGCTGGTTACGAGCAGTACTTC.

The chain carries TRBV4-3 and TRBJ1-2, with 8 bases identical to TRBD1. Germline V gene sequence: CDR1 LGHNA, CDR2 YSLEER. The CDR3 sequence is 17 residues long. Germline trimming cut 1 base from V and 4 bases from J; bases unmatched to any gene: 11. CDR3 residues: CASSQGLLDRGSYGYTF. CDR3 coding DNA: TGCGCCAGCAGCCAAGGGTTATTAGACAGGGGCTCCTATGGCTACACCTTC.

The chain is built from TRBV4-3 and TRBJ1-2; D unresolved. V lost 5 bases, J lost 2 bases, and 12 bases lay in between. Germline V gene sequence: CDR1 LGHNA, CDR2 YSLEER. This CDR3 has 14 amino acids. For the CDR3, the DNA is TGCGCCAGCAGCACTCGGACTCTGAACTATGGCTACACCTTC. Its translation is CASSTRTLNYGYTF.

The chain uses TRBV4-1 and TRBJ2-7, with D unclear. The CDR3 length is 13 residues. The V end was cut by 0 bases, the J end by 6 bases, with 9 bases between. CDR1 is MGHRA, CDR2 YSYEKL, per germline. The CDR3 region has the DNA TGCGCCAGCAGCCAAGAGCCCAGCGCCGAGCAGTACTTC. Translation gives CASSQEPSAEQYF.

The sample holds one count of this clone. One junction end does not reproduce the germline sequence, and a read error may be involved. V usage is TRBV5-6 and J usage is TRBJ2-7; 11 nucleotides align to TRBD2. The CDR3 length is 15 residues. Per germline, CDR1 SGHDT and CDR2 YYEEEE. CDR3 DNA sequence: TGTGCCAGCAGACCGACTAGCGGGGCCTCCTTCGAGCAGTACTTC. Translated, it gives CASRPTSGASFEQYF.

The chain uses TRBV28 and TRBJ2-2; D is undetermined. V was clipped by 6 bases and J by 6 bases, with 17 bases between them. The length of the CDR3 is 15 residues. Germline CDR1 and CDR2: MDHEN and SYDVKM. CDR3 loop: CASRAAMQSAGELFF. CDR3 nucleotide sequence: TGTGCCAGCAGAGCCGCGATGCAGTCTGCCGGGGAGCTGTTTTTT. The variable domain in full, with the rest retrieved from reference TRBV28 and TRBJ2-2, is DVKVTQSSRYLVKRTGEKVFLECVQDMDHENMFWYRQDPGLGLRLIYFSYDVKMKEKGDIPEGYSVSREKKERFSLILESASTNQTSMYLCASRAAMQSAGELFFGEGSRLTVL.

V and J are TRBV15 and TRBJ2-1; D not certain. From germline, CDR1 is LNHNV and CDR2 YYDKDF (reference sequence). The CDR3 has 15 amino acids. The ends were cut back, 0 bases at V and 3 bases at J, with 9 bases in the middle. CDR3 region: CATSRDKSIYNEQFF. The CDR3 DNA sequence: TGTGCCACCAGCAGAGATAAAAGTATCTACAATGAGCAGTTCTTC.

The V and J genes are TRBV4-3 and TRBJ1-3; D is unclear. V gave up 0 bases and J gave up 4 bases, with 13 bases separating them. Germline V gives CDR1 LGHNA, CDR2 YSLEER. The CDR3 runs 16 residues. As DNA, the CDR3 is TGCGCCAGCAGCCAAGATAGAGGTATAGACGGAAACACCATATATTTT. Amino acids: CASSQDRGIDGNTIYF.

The chain joins TRBV9 to TRBJ2-1, with 8 bases matching TRBD2. The CDR3 totals 15 residues. After removal of 0 bases from V and 7 bases from J, the junction contained 6 bases not matched to a gene. Germline V gene sequence: CDR1 SGDLS, CDR2 YYNGEE. The CDR3 reads CASSVGGGFPNEQFF. The CDR3 DNA is TGTGCCAGCAGCGTAGGCGGGGGGTTTCCGAATGAGCAGTTCTTC.

The rearrangement joins TRBV9 to TRBJ2-5, with 15 bases fitting TRBD2. Germline lookup yields CDR1 SGDLS and CDR2 YYNGEE. With V trimmed by 4 bases and J by 5 bases, 9 bases remained unmatched. CDR3 length: 17 residues. The CDR3 nucleotides are TGTGCCAGCAGCCCCGGACTAGCGGGGGGGCCGGGCGAGACCCAGTACTTC. Translating it yields CASSPGLAGGPGETQYF.

The chain links TRBV27 to TRBJ2-3; 7 nucleotides agree with TRBD1. V lost 5 bases and J lost 0; bases outside the gene matches: 11. CDR3 size: 17 residues. Per the germline V gene, CDR1 is MNHEY and CDR2 is SMNVEV (reference sequence). The CDR3 DNA is TGTGCCAGCAGTCCTGGGACAGTTGGATATAGCACAGATACGCAGTATTTT. As protein: CASSPGTVGYSTDTQYF.

The rearrangement uses TRBV7-6 and TRBJ2-7, with 10 nucleotides matching TRBD1. The CDR3 sequence is 15 residues long. V trimming: 5 bases; J trimming: 2 bases; junction bases outside the gene matches: 6. CDR1 is SGHVS and CDR2 is FNYEAQ in the germline V gene. Here the CDR3 reads CASSQGQGGPYEQYF. The CDR3 bases are TGTGCCAGCAGCCAAGGACAGGGGGGCCCCTACGAGCAGTACTTC.

The chain links TRBV27 to TRBJ2-7, with D uncertain. From germline, CDR1 is MNHEY and CDR2 SMNVEV (reference sequence). The CDR3 consists of 13 residues. Trimming took off 2 bases at V and 4 bases at J, with 9 bases between the two ends. CDR3 protein: CASSLGSAYEQYF. DNA for the CDR3: TGTGCCAGCAGTTTAGGCAGTGCGTACGAGCAGTACTTC.

The gene calls are TRBV4-1 and TRBJ2-2; D is ambiguous. Deletions cut 7 bases from V and 1 base from J, with 10 bases between. CDR1 and CDR2 (germline): MGHRA, YSYEKL. This CDR3 has 14 amino acids. CDR3 sequence: CASTFGRNTGELFF. In nucleotides, the CDR3 is TGCGCCAGCACCTTTGGCAGGAACACCGGGGAGCTGTTTTTT.

The J gene is TRBJ2-5, the V gene TRBV7-3; no reliable D call. The ends were cut back, 3 bases at V and 5 bases at J, with 19 bases in the middle. CDR3 length: 16 residues. Germline values: CDR1 SGHTA, CDR2 FQGTGA. CDR3 sequence reads: CASSLGLQAVSETQYF. The CDR3 DNA reads TGTGCCAGCAGCTTGGGCCTCCAAGCAGTCAGTGAGACCCAGTACTTC. Variable domain in full (rest from reference TRBV7-3 and TRBJ2-5): GAGVSQTPSNKVTEKGKYVELRCDPISGHTALYWYRQSLGQGPEFLIYFQGTGAADDSGLPNDRFFAVRPEGSVSTLKIQRTERGDSAVYLCASSLGLQAVSETQYFGPGTRLLVL.

The chain employs TRBV28 and TRBJ1-5; D is unclear. Looked up from germline, CDR1 is MDHEN and CDR2 is SYDVKM. This CDR3 is built from 16 residues. The ends were cut back, 5 bases at V and 5 bases at J, with 19 bases in the middle. The chain's CDR3 is CASSHYPDVFDQPQHF. In nucleotides, the CDR3 is TGTGCCAGCAGTCACTACCCGGACGTCTTCGATCAGCCCCAGCATTTT.

V and J are TRBV19 and TRBJ1-2; TRBD1 agrees at 7 bases. The germline V gene encodes CDR1 LNHDA and CDR2 SQIVND (reference sequence). This CDR3 has 14 residues. The V gene end was trimmed by 7 bases and the J gene end by 4 bases; junction bases not matched to a gene: 9. The CDR3 DNA follows: TGTGCCAGTATTCCCCCGGGACAGTTCTATGGCTACACCTTC. Amino acids: CASIPPGQFYGYTF.

This chain's CDR3 is CASSKAKDRYATNEKLFF. CDR3 in DNA: TGTGCCAGCAGCAAGGCTAAGGACAGGTACGCAACTAATGAAAAACTGTTTTTT. The rearrangement uses TRBV21-1 and TRBJ1-4; the listed D gene, TRBD1, was not tested against the DNA. TRBV21-1 is marked as a pseudogene. CDR3 length: 18 residues.

The chain uses TRBV28 and TRBJ2-5, with a tentative D call TRBD1 (6 bases). Looked up from germline, CDR1 is MDHEN and CDR2 is SYDVKM. The CDR3 contains 13 residues. V was clipped by 7 bases and J by 2 bases, with 11 bases between them. The chain's CDR3 is CASTQGGQETQYF. The CDR3 nucleotides read TGTGCCAGCACCCAAGGGGGACAAGAGACCCAGTACTTC.

This chain connects TRBV15 to TRBJ1-4; D remains ambiguous. The germline V gene has CDR1 LNHNV and CDR2 YYDKDF (reference sequence). CDR3 length: 14 residues. Between the trimmed V and J ends, which lost 0 bases and 4 bases, there was a span of 6 bases. The CDR3 protein is CATSRDPDNEKLFF. CDR3 bases: TGTGCCACCAGCAGAGATCCAGATAATGAAAAACTGTTTTTT.